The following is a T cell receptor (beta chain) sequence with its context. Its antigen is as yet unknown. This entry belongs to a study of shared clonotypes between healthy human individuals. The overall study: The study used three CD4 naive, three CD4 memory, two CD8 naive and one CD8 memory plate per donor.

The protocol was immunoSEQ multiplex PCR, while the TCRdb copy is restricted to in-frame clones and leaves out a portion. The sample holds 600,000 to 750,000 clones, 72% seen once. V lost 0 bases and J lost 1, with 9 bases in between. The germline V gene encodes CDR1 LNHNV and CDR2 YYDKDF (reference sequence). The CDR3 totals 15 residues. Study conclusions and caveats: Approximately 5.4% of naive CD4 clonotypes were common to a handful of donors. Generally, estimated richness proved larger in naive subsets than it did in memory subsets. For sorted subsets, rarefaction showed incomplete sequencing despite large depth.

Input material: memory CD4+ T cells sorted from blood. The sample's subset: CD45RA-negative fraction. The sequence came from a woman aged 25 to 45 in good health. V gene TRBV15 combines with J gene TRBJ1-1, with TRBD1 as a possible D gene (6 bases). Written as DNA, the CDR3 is TGTGCCACCAGCAGAGAGGCAGGGGCGAACACTGAAGCTTTCTTT. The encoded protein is CATSREAGANTEAFF.